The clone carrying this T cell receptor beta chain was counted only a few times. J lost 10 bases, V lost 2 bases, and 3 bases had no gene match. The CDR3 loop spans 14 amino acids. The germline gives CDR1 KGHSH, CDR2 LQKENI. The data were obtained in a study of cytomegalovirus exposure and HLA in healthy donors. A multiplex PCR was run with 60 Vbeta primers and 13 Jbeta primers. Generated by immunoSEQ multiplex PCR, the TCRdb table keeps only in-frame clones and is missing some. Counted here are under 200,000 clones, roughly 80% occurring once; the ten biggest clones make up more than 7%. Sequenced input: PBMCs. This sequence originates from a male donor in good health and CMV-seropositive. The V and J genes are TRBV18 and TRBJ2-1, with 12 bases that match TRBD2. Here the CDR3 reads CASSPGGTSGEQFF. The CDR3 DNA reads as TGTGCCAGCTCACCAGGGGGGACTAGCGGGGAGCAGTTCTTC. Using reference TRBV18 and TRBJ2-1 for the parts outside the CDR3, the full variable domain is NAGVMQNPRHLVRRRGQEARLRCSPMKGHSHVYWYRQLPEEGLKFMVYLQKENIIDESGMPKERFSAEFPKEGPSILRIQQVVRGDSAAYFCASSPGGTSGEQFFGPGTRLTVL.